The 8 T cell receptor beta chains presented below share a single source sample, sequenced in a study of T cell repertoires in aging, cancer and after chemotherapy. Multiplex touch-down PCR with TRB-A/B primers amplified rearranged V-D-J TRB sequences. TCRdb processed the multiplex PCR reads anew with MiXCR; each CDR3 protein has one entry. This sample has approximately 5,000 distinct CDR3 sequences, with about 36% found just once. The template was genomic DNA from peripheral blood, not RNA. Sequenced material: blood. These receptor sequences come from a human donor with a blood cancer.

As DNA, the CDR3 is TGTGCCAGTAGTATAGAGGACAGCTACGAGCAGTACTTC. As protein: CASSIEDSYEQYF. The chain links TRBV19 to TRBJ2-7, with a weak D call TRBD1 (6 bases). V was clipped by 0 bases and J by 3 bases, with 6 bases between them. The V gene's germline CDR1 is LNHDA and CDR2 SQIVND (reference sequence). The CDR3 consists of 13 residues. Full variable domain (remainder filled in from reference TRBV19 and TRBJ2-7): DGGITQSPKYLFRKEGQNVTLSCEQNLNHDAMYWYRQDPGQGLRLIYYSQIVNDFQKGDIAEGYSVSREKKESFPLTVTSAQKNPTAFYLCASSIEDSYEQYFGPGTRLTVT.

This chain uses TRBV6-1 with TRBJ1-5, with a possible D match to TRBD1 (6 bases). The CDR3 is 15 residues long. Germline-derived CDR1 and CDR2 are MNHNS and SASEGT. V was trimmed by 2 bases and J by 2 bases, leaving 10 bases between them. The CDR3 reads CASSEQGLGNQPQHF. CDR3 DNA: TGTGCCAGCAGTGAACAGGGGCTCGGCAATCAGCCCCAGCATTTT.

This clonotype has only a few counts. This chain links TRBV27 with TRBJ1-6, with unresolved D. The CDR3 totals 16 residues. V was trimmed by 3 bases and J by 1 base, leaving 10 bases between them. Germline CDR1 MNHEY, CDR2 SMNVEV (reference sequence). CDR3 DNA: TGTGCCAGCAGTTTGGGGTTCTTATCCTATAATTCACCCCTCCACTTT. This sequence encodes CASSLGFLSYNSPLHF.

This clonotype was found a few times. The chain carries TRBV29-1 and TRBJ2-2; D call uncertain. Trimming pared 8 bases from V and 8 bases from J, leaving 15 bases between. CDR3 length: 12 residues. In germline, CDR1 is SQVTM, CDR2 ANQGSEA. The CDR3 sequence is CSFRTGSGELFF. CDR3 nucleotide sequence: TGCAGCTTCCGAACCGGCTCGGGGGAGCTGTTTTTT.

CDR3 in amino acids: CASSGDRVAYEQYF. The DNA for the CDR3 is TGTGCCAGCAGTGGGGACAGGGTGGCCTACGAGCAGTACTTC. The rearrangement joins TRBV6-1 to TRBJ2-7, with 9 bases lining up with TRBD1. There are 14 residues in the CDR3. Germline CDR1 and CDR2: MNHNS and SASEGT. Trimming cost V 4 bases and J 2 bases; bases outside gene matches: 3.

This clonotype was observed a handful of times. The CDR3 sequence: CASRGQGYNTQYF. Written as DNA, the CDR3 is TGTGCCAGCAGAGGACAGGGTTACAATACGCAGTATTTT. The chain has TRBV27 and TRBJ2-3; 8 positions agree with TRBD1. The length of the CDR3 is 13 residues. The V gene's germline CDR1 is MNHEY and CDR2 SMNVEV (reference sequence). V dropped 6 bases and J dropped 7; count of bases not matched to a gene: 6.

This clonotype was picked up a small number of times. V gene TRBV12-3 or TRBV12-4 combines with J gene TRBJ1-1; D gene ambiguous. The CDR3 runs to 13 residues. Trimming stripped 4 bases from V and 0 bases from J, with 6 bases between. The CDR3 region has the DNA TGTGCCAGCAGTTCATCATTGAACACTGAAGCTTTCTTT. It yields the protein CASSSSLNTEAFF.

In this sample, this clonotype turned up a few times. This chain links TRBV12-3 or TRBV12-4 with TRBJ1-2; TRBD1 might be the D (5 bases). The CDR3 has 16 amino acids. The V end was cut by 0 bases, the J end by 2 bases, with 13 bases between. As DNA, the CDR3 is TGTGCCAGCAGTTTAGCGGGGGGTGGCAAAAACTATGGCTACACCTTC. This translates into CASSLAGGGKNYGYTF.